This T cell receptor beta chain was profiled in a study of CD8+CD57+ T cells in acquired aplastic anemia. In patients chosen for sequencing, flow cytometry had shown CD8+CD57+ cell expansion. TCR beta VDJ and CDR3 profiles were obtained from a genomic DNA template. TCRdb analysed the reads with MiXCR anew, one entry per CDR3 protein. Seen here are around 180,000 distinct CDR3 sequences, less than 50% observed once, and the top ten hold about 1.7%. This CDR3 is 13 amino acids long. Germline assignment: CDR1 SGHDT and CDR2 YYEEEE. V gave up 0 bases and J gave up 0 bases, with 3 bases separating them. This receptor was identified in a human donor with aplastic anemia. Sequenced sample: sorted CD4+, CD8+, or CD8+CD57+ T cells (not recorded which) from PBMCs. The rearrangement joins TRBV5-6 to TRBJ1-2, with no clear D. As DNA, the CDR3 is TGTGCCAGCAGCTTGGGCACTAACTATGGCTACACCTTC. Protein: CASSLGTNYGYTF.